A single sample is the source of the 26 T cell receptor beta chains below, sequenced in a study of T cells after posttransplantation cyclophosphamide. Method: immunoSEQ multiplex PCR; TCRdb's copy keeps in-frame clones and lacks some. Among about 4,000 clones listed, approximately 83% were seen once. Busulfan-fludarabine conditioning, marrow transplant, and cyclophosphamide on days +3 and +4 were administered. The sequencing here drew on CD4+ T cells sorted from blood, taken around 250 days after a stem cell transplant with posttransplant cyclophosphamide. The receptors shown here come from a young adult male patient who received an allogeneic stem cell transplant from a related donor, was CMV-positive, and had no GVHD. These T cells may partly come from the graft donor.

This clone was seen more than once but under ten times. V is TRBV7-3 and J is TRBJ2-1, with 14 bases fitting TRBD2. The CDR3 has 16 residues. V shed 5 bases, J shed 8 bases, and the junction held 8 bases outside the gene matches. CDR1 is SGHTA, CDR2 FQGTGA, per germline. The CDR3 region has the DNA TGTGCCAGCAGCCCAACGGGACTAGCGGGAGATGATGAGCAGTTCTTC. This translates into CASSPTGLAGDDEQFF.

V and J are TRBV4-1 and TRBJ2-7; D unclear. The CDR3 is 16 residues long. V was trimmed by 0 bases and J by 0 bases, leaving 12 bases between them. Germline CDR1 reads MGHRA; CDR2 reads YSYEKL. For the CDR3, the DNA is TGCGCCAGCAGCCAAGATTATCGCCTGCGCTCCTACGAGCAGTACTTC. Its protein is CASSQDYRLRSYEQYF.

The V and J genes are TRBV2 and TRBJ2-7, with 7 positions matching TRBD1. This CDR3 has 17 residues. Germline V gives CDR1 SNHLY, CDR2 FYNNEI. The V segment lost 3 bases and the J segment 3 bases; nucleotides outside the gene matches: 14. CDR3 amino acids: CASSDPPPGQEYYEQYF. In nucleotides, the CDR3 is TGTGCCAGCAGTGATCCCCCCCCCGGACAGGAGTACTACGAGCAGTACTTC. Variable domain in full (rest from reference TRBV2 and TRBJ2-7): EPEVTQTPSHQVTQMGQEVILRCVPISNHLYFYWYRQILGQKVEFLVSFYNNEISEKSEIFDDQFSVERPDGSNFTLKIRSTKLEDSAMYFCASSDPPPGQEYYEQYFGPGTRLTVT.

This clone was picked up a small number of times. The J gene is TRBJ1-3, the V gene TRBV18, with 7 bases fitting TRBD1. This CDR3 is 14 amino acids long. Per germline, CDR1 KGHSH and CDR2 LQKENI. The V and J ends lost 2 bases and 5 bases, in that order; junction bases with no gene match: 3. The CDR3 sequence: CASSPGTDRNTIYF. In DNA form, the CDR3 reads TGTGCCAGCTCACCAGGGACAGACAGAAACACCATATATTTT.

The chain recombines TRBV5-1 with TRBJ2-7; D possibly corresponds to TRBD2 (6 bases). V was pared by 2 bases and J by 2 bases, with 14 bases between. The CDR3 is made up of 15 amino acids. Germline V lookup: CDR1 SGHRS, CDR2 YFSETQ. Here the CDR3 DNA reads TGCGCCAGCAGCTTCGACGGGAGAGGGCCCTACGAGCAGTACTTC. This encodes CASSFDGRGPYEQYF.

The chain joins TRBV30 to TRBJ2-7; possibly TRBD2 for D (6 bases). The V end was cut by 1 base, the J end by 7 bases, with 8 bases between. Germline V lookup: CDR1 GTSNPN, CDR2 SVGIG (reference sequence). The CDR3 is made up of 11 amino acids. The CDR3 sequence is CAWSGRGEQYF. The CDR3 DNA is TGTGCCTGGAGTGGGCGGGGTGAGCAGTACTTC. The variable domain in full, completed from reference TRBV30 and TRBJ2-7, reads SQTIHQWPATLVQPVGSPLSLECTVEGTSNPNLYWYRQAAGRGLQLLFYSVGIGQISSEVPQNLSASRPQDRQFILSSKKLLLSDSGFYLCAWSGRGEQYFGPGTRLTVT.

This clone was seen just once. The chain carries TRBV5-1 and TRBJ2-2, with D maybe TRBD2 (5 bases). CDR3 size: 18 residues. Trimming pared 1 base from V and 0 bases from J, leaving 16 bases between. Germline V gene sequence: CDR1 SGHRS, CDR2 YFSETQ. The DNA for the CDR3 is TGCGCCAGCAGCTTGTCTTACGGGATGGGTACGAACACCGGGGAGCTGTTTTTT. Its protein product is CASSLSYGMGTNTGELFF.

The V and J genes are TRBV28 and TRBJ2-1, with TRBD1 matching 7 bases. This CDR3 has 14 residues. After removal of 8 bases from V and 0 bases from J, the junction contained 4 bases not matched to a gene. Germline V lookup: CDR1 MDHEN, CDR2 SYDVKM. The CDR3 loop is CASADRASYNEQFF. The CDR3 DNA sequence: TGTGCCAGCGCTGACAGGGCCTCCTACAATGAGCAGTTCTTC.

CDR3 nucleotide sequence: TGCGCCAGCAGCCAAGAGCGGGACAGGGGGTATCAGCCCCAGCATTTT. It translates to CASSQERDRGYQPQHF. The rearrangement uses TRBV4-3 and TRBJ1-5; 11 bases line up with TRBD1. The CDR3 loop spans 16 amino acids. The germline V gene encodes CDR1 LGHNA and CDR2 YSLEER. V shed 0 bases and J 5 bases; nucleotides not matched to a gene: 3.

The gene calls are TRBV5-1 and TRBJ2-6; 11 bases agree with TRBD1. Germline V lookup: CDR1 SGHRS, CDR2 YFSETQ. The CDR3 runs 17 residues. The V gene end was trimmed by 4 bases and the J gene end by 3 bases; junction bases not matched to a gene: 6. CDR3 sequence reads: CASSAGQGGGGANVLTF. The CDR3 DNA sequence: TGCGCCAGCAGCGCGGGACAGGGGGGGGGTGGGGCCAACGTCCTGACTTTC.

This rearrangement joins TRBV19 to TRBJ1-1; a possible D gene is TRBD1 (5 bases). V was trimmed by 5 bases and J by 0 bases, leaving 10 bases between them. This CDR3 region has 14 residues. Germline loops: CDR1 LNHDA, CDR2 SQIVND (reference sequence). The CDR3 DNA reads as TGTGCCAGTAGTCGACAGCTCATGAACACTGAAGCTTTCTTT. It is translated as CASSRQLMNTEAFF.

CDR3 DNA: TGTGCCAGCAGTGTACAGGGGAGCACAGATACGCAGTATTTT. It yields the protein CASSVQGSTDTQYF. The chain joins TRBV6-1 to TRBJ2-3; 7 positions match TRBD1. V lost 4 bases, J lost 0 bases, and 1 base stayed unmatched. The CDR3 extends over 14 amino acids. CDR1 and CDR2 from the germline V gene are MNHNS and SASEGT.

The chain links TRBV6-1 to TRBJ1-5; 8 nucleotides agree with TRBD1. CDR3 length: 14 residues. Germline values: CDR1 MNHNS, CDR2 SASEGT. V lost 6 bases and J lost 7; bases outside the gene matches: 8. CDR3 DNA sequence: TGTGCCAGCAGACCCAACAGGGGGAGCCAGCCCCAGCATTTT. As protein: CASRPNRGSQPQHF.

In its sample, this clone was seen a few times. CDR3 region: CASSDGTSGYNEQFF. CDR3 DNA: TGTGCCAGCAGTGACGGGACTAGCGGATACAATGAGCAGTTCTTC. The genes are TRBV11-1 and TRBJ2-1; 11 bases are a match to TRBD2. The V and J ends lost 6 bases and 4 bases, in that order; junction bases with no gene match: 5. Germline V gene lookup returns CDR1 SGHAT and CDR2 FQDESV (reference sequence). This CDR3 comprises 15 residues.

About this clone itself: The sample carries other DNA sequences with the same CDR3. The chain couples TRBV19 to TRBJ1-6; 7 bases fit TRBD1. The germline CDR1 and CDR2 sequences are LNHDA and SQIVND (reference sequence). The CDR3 has 15 amino acids. Germline trimming cut 7 bases from V and 13 bases from J; bases unmatched to any gene: 16. CDR3 sequence: CASKGAGGSPSPLHF. CDR3 nucleotide sequence: TGTGCCAGTAAGGGGGCGGGCGGATCCCCATCCCCCCTCCACTTT.

The gene calls are TRBV5-4 and TRBJ2-3; 11 nucleotides agree with TRBD2. The ends lost 3 bases at V and 5 bases at J; junction bases unmatched: 8. This CDR3 comprises 16 residues. Per the germline V gene, CDR1 is SGHNT and CDR2 is YYREEE (reference sequence). The CDR3 region has the DNA TGTGCCAGCAGCTCCCCTAGCGGGGGGTTGGTAGATACGCAGTATTTT. Translating it yields CASSSPSGGLVDTQYF.

The CDR3 bases are TGTGCCACAGCCCGGGACAGGGTGAACACCGGGGAGCTGTTTTTT. This encodes CATARDRVNTGELFF. The gene calls are TRBV15 and TRBJ2-2, with 9 positions matching TRBD1. Germline CDR1 reads LNHNV; CDR2 reads YYDKDF (reference sequence). J was trimmed by 1 base and V by 9 bases; bases with no gene match: 6. The CDR3 loop spans 15 amino acids.

V usage is TRBV28 and J usage is TRBJ2-7; possibly TRBD1 for D (6 bases). The germline CDR1 and CDR2 sequences are MDHEN and SYDVKM. V gave up 6 bases and J gave up 4 bases, with 13 bases separating them. The CDR3 totals 13 residues. This chain's CDR3 is CASRWTEQYEQYF. CDR3 coding DNA: TGTGCCAGCAGGTGGACAGAACAATACGAGCAGTACTTC.

The chain links TRBV28 to TRBJ2-1, with 8 bases fitting TRBD2. The CDR3 totals 16 residues. V was clipped by 1 base and J by 4 bases; unmatched bases: 6. Looked up from germline, CDR1 is MDHEN and CDR2 is SYDVKM. The DNA of the CDR3 is TGTGCCAGCAGTTTATTTCGGCGGGAGGATTACAATGAGCAGTTCTTC. As protein: CASSLFRREDYNEQFF.

With regard to this clone: A junction end diverges from the germline sequence, so it may reflect a read error. The rearrangement links TRBV7-3 to TRBJ2-1; TRBD2 aligns across 9 bases. CDR1 and CDR2 (germline): SGHTA, FQGTGA. The CDR3 has 16 residues. The CDR3 here is CASSLTIAGVVSEQFF. The CDR3 nucleotides read TGTGCCAGCAGCCTAACAATAGCGGGAGTGGTGAGTGAGCAGTTCTTC.

The J gene is TRBJ2-7, the V gene TRBV18, with a possible D match to TRBD2 (6 bases). CDR3 length: 14 residues. In germline, CDR1 is KGHSH, CDR2 LQKENI. Between the trimmed V and J ends, which lost 6 bases and 0 bases, there was a span of 12 bases. The CDR3 coding sequence is TGTGCCAGCTCCCCGCACGGGGGCTCCTACGAGCAGTACTTC. Protein: CASSPHGGSYEQYF.

This clone was recorded only once. The rearrangement links TRBV19 to TRBJ2-6, with no clear D. V was shortened by 10 bases and J by 0 bases, with 7 bases between the two germline ends. CDR1 and CDR2 from the germline V gene are LNHDA and SQIVND (reference sequence). The CDR3 has 13 amino acids. The CDR3 sequence is CATESSGANVLTF. Here the CDR3 DNA reads TGTGCCACCGAGAGCTCTGGGGCCAACGTCCTGACTTTC. Looking up the rest from reference TRBV19 and TRBJ2-6 gives the full variable domain: DGGITQSPKYLFRKEGQNVTLSCEQNLNHDAMYWYRQDPGQGLRLIYYSQIVNDFQKGDIAEGYSVSREKKESFPLTVTSAQKNPTAFYLCATESSGANVLTFGAGSRLTVL.

The V call is TRBV5-1, the J call TRBJ2-7, with D possibly matching TRBD2 (6 bases). Trimming left V 4 bases short and J 6 bases short, with 14 bases between. Germline CDR1 is SGHRS and CDR2 is YFSETQ. The CDR3 loop spans 13 amino acids. The CDR3: CASSDWDFGEQYF. The CDR3 region has the DNA TGCGCCAGCAGCGACTGGGACTTCGGCGAGCAGTACTTC.

The chain carries TRBV5-3 and TRBJ1-2, with TRBD1 as a possible D gene (6 bases). TRBV5-3 is reported as an ORF; its role is uncertain. This CDR3 contains 14 residues. V was clipped by 1 base and J by 4 bases, with 11 bases between them. For the CDR3, the DNA is TGTGCCAGAAGCTTGCGGACAGTGACCTATGGCTACACCTTC. Amino acid sequence: CARSLRTVTYGYTF.

The chain has TRBV28 and TRBJ2-7; 7 bases match TRBD1. J gave up 4 bases and V 5 bases, and 8 bases lay outside the gene matches. Germline assignment: CDR1 MDHEN and CDR2 SYDVKM. The CDR3 is 14 amino acids. The CDR3 nucleotides read TGTGCCAGCAGTGGGACAGTGAACATATACGAGCAGTACTTC. This encodes CASSGTVNIYEQYF.

V is TRBV7-2 and J is TRBJ1-1; D gene uncertain. Trimming pared 5 bases from V and 0 bases from J, leaving 22 bases between. The length of the CDR3 is 18 residues. The germline V gene has CDR1 SGHTA and CDR2 FQGNSA. CDR3 nucleotides: TGTGCCAGCAGCCTCTCACGGACGGCGGGTTCTGTGAACACTGAAGCTTTCTTT. Amino acids: CASSLSRTAGSVNTEAFF. The full variable domain, with the rest looked up from reference TRBV7-2 and TRBJ1-1, is GAGVSQSPSNKVTEKGKDVELRCDPISGHTALYWYRQSLGQGLEFLIYFQGNSAPDKSGLPSDRFSAERTGGSVSTLTIQRTQQEDSAVYLCASSLSRTAGSVNTEAFFGQGTRLTVV.